Listed below are T cell receptor beta chains from one sample, sequenced in a study of response to subunit inactivated influenza vaccine. TCRdb ran MiXCR on the RT-PCR reads and lists one entry per CDR3 protein. The sample lists around 490,000 distinct CDR3 sequences; 7.5% to 8.5% were seen once. Source: PBMCs from blood, taken less than 30 months after vaccination. The receptors were gathered from a man aged 50-75 years who received an inactivated influenza vaccine. The conserved cysteine and the conserved F or W are not part of the CDR3 here.

v_call: TRBV5-5; cdr3_aa: ASSSLGGRGSYEQY
v_call: TRBV2; cdr3_aa: ASSREGSYNEQF
v_call: TRBV10-3; cdr3_aa: AIRGQGSTGELF
v_call: TRBV10-3; cdr3_aa: AISRSPNYGYT
v_call: TRBV20-1; cdr3_aa: SAREGGALNTEAF
v_call: TRBV10-3; cdr3_aa: AIRGTTASMNTEAF
v_call: TRBV7-8; cdr3_aa: ASSLVAMPGLAGYNEQF
v_call: TRBV20-1; cdr3_aa: SARDNHDLT
v_call: TRBV6-5; cdr3_aa: ASSSTQVGAGSPLH
v_call: TRBV20-1; cdr3_aa: SAKKGAGQPQH
v_call: TRBV6-2/TRBV6-3; cdr3_aa: ASSYSNRPPGERQPQH
v_call: TRBV18; cdr3_aa: ASSPLRASTDTQY
v_call: TRBV5-1; cdr3_aa: ASRRGGPTDTQY
v_call: TRBV5-1; cdr3_aa: ASSLSGTGTETQY
v_call: TRBV29-1; cdr3_aa: SVSGGQGSGNTIY
v_call: TRBV5-1; cdr3_aa: ASSLRLAGGRDEQF
v_call: TRBV28; cdr3_aa: ASSSPWTSGPFLDTQY
v_call: TRBV9; cdr3_aa: ASSVVADTDTQY
v_call: TRBV12-3/TRBV12-4; cdr3_aa: ASSPRTSGARGDTQY
v_call: TRBV7-8; cdr3_aa: ASSNQGANTEAF
v_call: TRBV7-8; cdr3_aa: ASSLAWQGGQPQH
v_call: TRBV7-9; cdr3_aa: ASSFYGQKTDTQY
v_call: TRBV5-1; cdr3_aa: ASSGGMNTEAF
v_call: TRBV4-2; cdr3_aa: ASSPEDLPYNEQF
v_call: TRBV9; cdr3_aa: ASSVVAVSYNEQF
v_call: TRBV6-2/TRBV6-3; cdr3_aa: ASSRPVTGNSYEQY
v_call: TRBV19; cdr3_aa: ASIGGNSPLH
v_call: TRBV7-2; cdr3_aa: ASSLTDRTEQY
v_call: TRBV30; cdr3_aa: AWSHGTGHHEQF
v_call: TRBV29-1; cdr3_aa: SVGVGALSYEQY
v_call: TRBV3-2; cdr3_aa: ASSQEGLAGGGTDTQY
v_call: TRBV20-1; cdr3_aa: SARYSGRGTDTQY
v_call: TRBV11-2; cdr3_aa: ASSLGPGPRGTEQY
v_call: TRBV7-2; cdr3_aa: ASSAQGAGGRNEQF
v_call: TRBV4-1; cdr3_aa: ASSQVRGLQPQH
v_call: TRBV3-1; cdr3_aa: ASSRQGGFYNEQF
v_call: TRBV5-1; cdr3_aa: ASSPLVGSQETQY
v_call: TRBV19; cdr3_aa: ASSNGQGTDTQY
v_call: TRBV7-6; cdr3_aa: ASSPAGQGNYGYT
v_call: TRBV24-1; cdr3_aa: ATSEGIPSTDTQY
v_call: TRBV27; cdr3_aa: ASSLERGAGGLYEQY
v_call: TRBV14; cdr3_aa: ASSSLAGGTTDTQY
v_call: TRBV2; cdr3_aa: ASSVITGSGELF
v_call: TRBV3-1; cdr3_aa: ASSRLGQGTSGAF
v_call: TRBV11-2; cdr3_aa: ASSFPWGELQGADTIY
v_call: TRBV6-1; cdr3_aa: ASSDPRYNEQF
v_call: TRBV20-1; cdr3_aa: SASGQNSGNTIY
v_call: TRBV3-1; cdr3_aa: ASSQDVLVPAEQY
v_call: TRBV27; cdr3_aa: ASSPSGDPRYQEQY
v_call: TRBV7-3; cdr3_aa: ASSSPDRDTQY